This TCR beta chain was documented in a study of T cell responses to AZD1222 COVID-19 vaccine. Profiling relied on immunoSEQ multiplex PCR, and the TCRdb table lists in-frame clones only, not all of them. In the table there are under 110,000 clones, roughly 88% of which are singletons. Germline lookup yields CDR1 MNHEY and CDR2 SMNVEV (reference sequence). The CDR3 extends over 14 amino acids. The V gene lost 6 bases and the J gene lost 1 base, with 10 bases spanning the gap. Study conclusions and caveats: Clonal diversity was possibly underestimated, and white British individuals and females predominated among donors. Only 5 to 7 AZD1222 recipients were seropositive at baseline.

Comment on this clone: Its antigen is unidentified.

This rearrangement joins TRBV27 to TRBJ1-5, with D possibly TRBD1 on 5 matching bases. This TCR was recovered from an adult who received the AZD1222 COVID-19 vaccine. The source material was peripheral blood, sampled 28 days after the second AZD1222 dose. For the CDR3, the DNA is TGTGCCAGCAGCCGACAGCCCAGCAATCAGCCCCAGCATTTT. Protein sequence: CASSRQPSNQPQHF.